This record looks at one T cell receptor beta chain sequence and its context. The antigen is undetermined. The sample originates from a study of beta chain features in type 1 diabetes. Study-level points and caveats: All four CD4+ subsets of Type 1 diabetes patients contained TCRB CDR3s that were moderately but significantly shorter.

Investigators reverse transcribed all isolated RNA, so they sequenced expressed TCRB transcripts. Repertoires were generated with immunoSEQ multiplex PCR, while TCRdb's copy carries only in-frame clones and drops some. The sample has 250,000 to 300,000 clones; roughly an eighth are singletons. Material for sequencing was naive CD4+ T cells from blood. The sequence derives from a man aged 25 to 40 with type 1 diabetes.

CDR3 in amino acids: CASMVRDQPQHF. CDR3 in DNA: TGTGCCAGCATGGTCCGGGATCAGCCCCAGCATTTT. V and J are TRBV28 and TRBJ1-5; D is ambiguous. The CDR3 is made up of 12 amino acids. Germline CDR1 reads MDHEN; CDR2 reads SYDVKM. V was clipped by 7 bases and J by 5 bases, with 9 bases between them.